The present TCR beta chain was sequenced within a study of shared clonotypes between healthy human individuals. As for the study in general: There were three CD4 naive, three CD4 memory, two CD8 naive and one CD8 memory plates per donor. Overall study results and limits: Memory subsets had estimated richness that was generally smaller than that of naive subsets. The represented genetic and exposure-history diversity was limited by the small number of donors. The study found lower generation probabilities in non-shared clonotypes than in those shared by all four donors.

Germline CDR1 reads MNHEY; CDR2 reads SMNVEV (reference sequence). The CDR3 totals 15 residues. V was pared by 0 bases and J by 0 bases, with 6 bases between. The repertoire was sequenced with immunoSEQ multiplex PCR; TCRdb's copy has only in-frame clones and lacks some. The repertoire consists of roughly 2.2 million clones, with just over 90% occurring once and the leading ten covering approximately 0.4%. A word on this clone: Antigen: not known. The same CDR3 arises from other DNA sequences in this sample as well.

The sequence was obtained from a man aged 18 to 30 in good health. Some clones in this sample may be carry-over from other donors' samples. The specimen was naive CD4+ T cells from PBMCs. The subset was: CD45RA+ positively selected. The chain carries TRBV27 and TRBJ2-4; D uncertain. CDR3 residues: CASSLSGLAKNIQYF. Here the CDR3 DNA reads TGTGCCAGCAGTTTATCAGGTCTAGCCAAAAACATTCAGTACTTC.